The clone carrying this TCR beta chain was detected only a few times. The sample belongs to a study of blood T cell repertoires in COVID-19. Produced via immunoSEQ multiplex PCR; TCRdb's table is partial and in-frame only. This table has roughly 140,000 clones, 85% to 90% appearing once. In germline, CDR1 is SGHTA, CDR2 FQGNSA. This CDR3 region has 15 residues. V shed 4 bases and J 6 bases; nucleotides not matched to a gene: 6. The origin of this receptor is a human donor in a cohort sampled during active COVID-19. The chain has TRBV7-2 and TRBJ2-3, with 11 bases that match TRBD1. Sequencing input: peripheral blood. The CDR3 loop is CASSWGQGDRDTQYF. CDR3 nucleotides: TGTGCCAGCAGCTGGGGACAGGGGGATAGGGATACGCAGTATTTT. Using reference TRBV7-2 and TRBJ2-3 for the parts outside the CDR3, the full variable domain is GAGVSQSPSNKVTEKGKDVELRCDPISGHTALYWYRQSLGQGLEFLIYFQGNSAPDKSGLPSDRFSAERTGGSVSTLTIQRTQQEDSAVYLCASSWGQGDRDTQYFGPGTRLTVL.